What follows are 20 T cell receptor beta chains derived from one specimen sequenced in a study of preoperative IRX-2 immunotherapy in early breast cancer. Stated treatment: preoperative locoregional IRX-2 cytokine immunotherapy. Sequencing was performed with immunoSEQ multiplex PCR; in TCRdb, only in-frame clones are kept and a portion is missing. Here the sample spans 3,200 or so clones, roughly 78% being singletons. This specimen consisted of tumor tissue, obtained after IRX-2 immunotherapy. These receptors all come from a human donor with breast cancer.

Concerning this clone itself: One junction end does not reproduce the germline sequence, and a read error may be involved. The CDR3 sequence: CAISVLGGIARETQYF. The DNA of the CDR3 is TGTGCCATCAGTGTGTTGGGAGGAATAGCAAGAGAGACCCAGTACTTC. V usage is TRBV6-8 and J usage is TRBJ2-5, with D possibly TRBD2 on 6 matching bases. The CDR3 is made up of 16 amino acids. Germline V gene data show CDR1 as MNHGY and CDR2 as SAAAGT.

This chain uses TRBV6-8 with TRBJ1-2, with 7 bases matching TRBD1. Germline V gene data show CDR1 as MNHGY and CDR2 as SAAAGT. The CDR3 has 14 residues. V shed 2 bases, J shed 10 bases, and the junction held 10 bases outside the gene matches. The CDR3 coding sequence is TGTGCCAGCAGTTACGGGACCCGGGACAGATACTACACCTTC. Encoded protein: CASSYGTRDRYYTF.

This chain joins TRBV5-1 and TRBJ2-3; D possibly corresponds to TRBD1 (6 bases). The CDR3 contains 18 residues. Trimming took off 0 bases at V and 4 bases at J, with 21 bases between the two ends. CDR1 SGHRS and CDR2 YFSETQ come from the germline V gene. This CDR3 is CASSLAIGGLALADTQYF. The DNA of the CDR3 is TGCGCCAGCAGCTTGGCCATAGGGGGTTTGGCCCTCGCAGATACGCAGTATTTT. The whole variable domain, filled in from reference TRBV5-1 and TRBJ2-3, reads KAGVTQTPRYLIKTRGQQVTLSCSPISGHRSVSWYQQTPGQGLQFLFEYFSETQRNKGNFPGRFSGRQFSNSRSEMNVSTLELGDSALYLCASSLAIGGLALADTQYFGPGTRLTVL.

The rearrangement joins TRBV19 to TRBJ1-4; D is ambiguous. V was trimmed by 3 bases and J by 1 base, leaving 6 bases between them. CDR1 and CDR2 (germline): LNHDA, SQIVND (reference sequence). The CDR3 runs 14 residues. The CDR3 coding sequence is TGTGCCAGTAGTATCATGGGAACTAATGAAAAACTGTTTTTT. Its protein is CASSIMGTNEKLFF.

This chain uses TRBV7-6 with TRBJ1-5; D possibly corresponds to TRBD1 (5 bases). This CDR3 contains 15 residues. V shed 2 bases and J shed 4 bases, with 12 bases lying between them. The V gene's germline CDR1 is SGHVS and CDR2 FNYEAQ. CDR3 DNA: TGTGCCAGCAGCTTAATTAAGGGGTGGAATCAGCCCCAGCATTTT. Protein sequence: CASSLIKGWNQPQHF.

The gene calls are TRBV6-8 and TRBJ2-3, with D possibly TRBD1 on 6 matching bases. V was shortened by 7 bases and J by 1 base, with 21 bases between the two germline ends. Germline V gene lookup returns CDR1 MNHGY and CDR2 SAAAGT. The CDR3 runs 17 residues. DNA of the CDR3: TGTGCCAGCAACCTAAACCTCCAAGGGGGTGGCACAGATACGCAGTATTTT. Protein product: CASNLNLQGGGTDTQYF.

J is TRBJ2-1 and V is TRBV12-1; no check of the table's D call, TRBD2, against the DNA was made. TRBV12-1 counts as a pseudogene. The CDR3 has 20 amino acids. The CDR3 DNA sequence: TGTGCCAGCAGCTTTAGATTTTCGGCGGGAGGGCCTCCTTCTTCAAATGAGCAGTTCTTC. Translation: CASSFRFSAGGPPSSNEQFF.

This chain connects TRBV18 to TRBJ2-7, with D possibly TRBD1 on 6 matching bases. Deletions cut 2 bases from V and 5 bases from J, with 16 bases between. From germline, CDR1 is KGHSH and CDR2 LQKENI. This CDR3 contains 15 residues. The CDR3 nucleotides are TGTGCCAGCTCACCAACAGGGTTTCGGTGGAACGAGCAGTACTTC. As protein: CASSPTGFRWNEQYF.

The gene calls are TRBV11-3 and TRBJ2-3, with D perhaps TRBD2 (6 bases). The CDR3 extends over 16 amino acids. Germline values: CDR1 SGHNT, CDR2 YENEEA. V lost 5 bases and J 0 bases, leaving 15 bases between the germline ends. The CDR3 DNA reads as TGTGCCAGCAGCCAACGACTGGGACTCAGCACAGATACGCAGTATTTT. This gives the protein CASSQRLGLSTDTQYF.

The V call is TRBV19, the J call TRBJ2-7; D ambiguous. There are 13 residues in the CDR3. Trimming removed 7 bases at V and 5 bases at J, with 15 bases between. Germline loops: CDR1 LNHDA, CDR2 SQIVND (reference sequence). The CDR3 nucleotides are TGTGCCAGTAAGTCCGCCAATCTCAACGAGCAGTACTTC. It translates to CASKSANLNEQYF.

The CDR3 DNA follows: TGTGCCAGTAGTCAATATTTGTCGACGAACACTGAAGCTTTCTTT. Its translation: CASSQYLSTNTEAFF. The genes are TRBV19 and TRBJ1-1, with D unclear. The CDR3 spans 15 residues. Trimming pared 5 bases from V and 1 base from J, leaving 14 bases between. CDR1 is LNHDA, CDR2 SQIVND, per germline (reference sequence).

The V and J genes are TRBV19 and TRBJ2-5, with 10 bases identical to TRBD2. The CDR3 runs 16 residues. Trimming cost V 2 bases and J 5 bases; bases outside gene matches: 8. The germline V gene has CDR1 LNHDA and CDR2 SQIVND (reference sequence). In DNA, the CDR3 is TGTGCCAGTAGTATATCTGGACTAGCGGACCGGGAGACCCAGTACTTC. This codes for CASSISGLADRETQYF.

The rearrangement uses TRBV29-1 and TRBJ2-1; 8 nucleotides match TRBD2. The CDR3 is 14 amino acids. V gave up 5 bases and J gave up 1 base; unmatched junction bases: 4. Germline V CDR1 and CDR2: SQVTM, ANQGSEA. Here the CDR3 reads CSVSGSGSYNEQFF. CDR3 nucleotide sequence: TGCAGCGTTAGCGGGAGTGGGTCCTACAATGAGCAGTTCTTC.

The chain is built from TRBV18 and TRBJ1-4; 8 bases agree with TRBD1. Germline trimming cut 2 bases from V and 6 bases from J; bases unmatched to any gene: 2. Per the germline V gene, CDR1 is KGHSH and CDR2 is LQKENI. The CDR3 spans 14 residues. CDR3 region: CASSPNRGYEKLFF. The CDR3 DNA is TGTGCCAGCTCACCAAACAGGGGGTATGAAAAACTGTTTTTT.

The CDR3 region has the DNA TGTGCCAGCAGTGCCCTCATAGAGACAGATACGCAGTATTTT. Its protein product is CASSALIETDTQYF. The V gene is TRBV6-9, the J gene TRBJ2-3; D uncertain. Germline-derived CDR1 and CDR2 are MNHGY and SVAAGI. V lost 5 bases and J 3 bases, leaving 12 bases between the germline ends. This CDR3 is 14 amino acids long.

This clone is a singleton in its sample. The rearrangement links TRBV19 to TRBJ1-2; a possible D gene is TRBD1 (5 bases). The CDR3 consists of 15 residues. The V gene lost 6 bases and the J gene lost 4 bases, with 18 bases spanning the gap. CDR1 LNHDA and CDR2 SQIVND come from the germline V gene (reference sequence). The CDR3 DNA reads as TGTGCCAGTAGCTCGGGTCCAGGGAACAGCTATGGCTACACCTTC. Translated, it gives CASSSGPGNSYGYTF.

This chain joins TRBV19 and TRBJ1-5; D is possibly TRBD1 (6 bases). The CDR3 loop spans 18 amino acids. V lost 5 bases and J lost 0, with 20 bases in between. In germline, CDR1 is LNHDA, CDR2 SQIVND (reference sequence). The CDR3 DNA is TGTGCCAGTAGTTTTGGGTGGGGGCGAGGATATAGCAATCAGCCCCAGCATTTT. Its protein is CASSFGWGRGYSNQPQHF.

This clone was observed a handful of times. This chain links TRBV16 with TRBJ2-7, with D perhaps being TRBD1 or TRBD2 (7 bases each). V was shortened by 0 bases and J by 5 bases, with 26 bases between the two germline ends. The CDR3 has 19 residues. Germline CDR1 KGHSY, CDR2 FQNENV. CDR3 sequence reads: CASSQSRGTETYMRDEQYF. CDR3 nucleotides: TGTGCCAGCAGCCAATCGCGGGGGACAGAAACCTACATGAGGGACGAGCAGTACTTC.

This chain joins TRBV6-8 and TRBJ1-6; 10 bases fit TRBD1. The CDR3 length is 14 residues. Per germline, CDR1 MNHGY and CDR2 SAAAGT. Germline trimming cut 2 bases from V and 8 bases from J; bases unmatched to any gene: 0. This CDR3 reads CASSYGTGDSPLHF. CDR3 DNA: TGTGCCAGCAGTTACGGGACAGGGGATTCACCCCTCCACTTT.

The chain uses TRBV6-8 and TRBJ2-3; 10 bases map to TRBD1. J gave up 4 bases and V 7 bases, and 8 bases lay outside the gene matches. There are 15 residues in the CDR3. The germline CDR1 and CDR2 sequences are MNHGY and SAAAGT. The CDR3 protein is CASTRDRGRPDTQYF. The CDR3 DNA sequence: TGTGCCAGCACCAGAGACAGGGGGCGCCCAGATACGCAGTATTTT.